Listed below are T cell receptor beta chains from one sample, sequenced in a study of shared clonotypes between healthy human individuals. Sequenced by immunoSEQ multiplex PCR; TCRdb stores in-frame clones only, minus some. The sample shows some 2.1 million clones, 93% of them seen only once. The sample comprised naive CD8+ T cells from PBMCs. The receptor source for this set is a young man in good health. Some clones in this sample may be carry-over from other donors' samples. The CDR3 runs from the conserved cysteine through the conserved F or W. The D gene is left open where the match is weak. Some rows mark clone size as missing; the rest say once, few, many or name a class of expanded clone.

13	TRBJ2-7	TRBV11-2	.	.	CASSSTTDGEQYF	TGTGCCAGCAGCTCCACCACGGATGGCGAGCAGTACTTC
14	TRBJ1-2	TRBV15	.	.	CATSSALNGDGYTF	TGTGCCACCAGCAGCGCCCTCAATGGCGATGGCTACACCTTC
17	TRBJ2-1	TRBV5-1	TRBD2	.	CASRLGLAESSYNEQFF	TGCGCCAGCAGGTTGGGGCTAGCGGAGAGCTCCTACAATGAGCAGTTCTTC
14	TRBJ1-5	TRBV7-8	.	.	CASSLEADNQPQHF	TGTGCCAGCAGCTTAGAGGCGGACAACCAGCCCCAGCATTTT
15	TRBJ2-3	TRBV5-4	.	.	CASSLRLGATDTQYF	TGTGCCAGCAGCTTGCGTCTAGGGGCAACAGATACGCAGTATTTT
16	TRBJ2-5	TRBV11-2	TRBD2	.	CASSLAPAGGLETQYF	TGTGCCAGCAGCTTAGCTCCAGCGGGAGGGTTGGAGACCCAGTACTTC
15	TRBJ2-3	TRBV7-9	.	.	CASSAWDGATDTQYF	TGTGCCAGCAGCGCTTGGGACGGGGCTACAGATACGCAGTATTTT
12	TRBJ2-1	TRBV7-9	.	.	CASSSGYNEQFF	TGTGCCAGCAGCTCCGGCTACAATGAGCAGTTCTTC
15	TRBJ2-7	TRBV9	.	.	CASSRTMTGTYEQYF	TGTGCCAGCAGCCGTACGATGACAGGGACTTACGAGCAGTACTTC
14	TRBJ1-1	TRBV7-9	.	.	CASSLAGSHTEAFF	TGTGCCAGCAGCTTAGCGGGCAGCCACACTGAAGCTTTCTTT
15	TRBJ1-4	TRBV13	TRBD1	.	CASSLAGTGSEKLFF	TGTGCCAGCAGCTTAGCAGGGACAGGGAGTGAAAAACTGTTTTTT
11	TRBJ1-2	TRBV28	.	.	CAIHAVGGYTF	TGTGCCATTCACGCGGTGGGTGGCTACACCTTC
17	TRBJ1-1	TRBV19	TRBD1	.	CASSIDPGGYMNTEAFF	TGTGCCAGTAGTATAGATCCAGGGGGCTACATGAACACTGAAGCTTTCTTT
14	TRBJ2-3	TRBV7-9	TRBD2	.	CASSLSSGRVEKYF	TGTGCCAGCAGCTTATCTAGCGGGAGAGTCGAGAAGTATTTT
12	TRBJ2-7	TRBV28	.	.	CASREGWNEQYF	TGTGCCAGCAGGGAGGGGTGGAACGAGCAGTACTTC
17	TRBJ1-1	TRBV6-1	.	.	CASSDPRGRKLGTEAFF	TGTGCCAGCAGTGACCCACGGGGGCGCAAATTAGGTACTGAAGCTTTCTTT
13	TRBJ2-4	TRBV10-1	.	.	CASSDTGKNIQYF	TGCGCCAGCAGTGACACCGGCAAAAACATTCAGTACTTC
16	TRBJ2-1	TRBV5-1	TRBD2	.	CASSGSSGRFYNEQFF	TGCGCCAGCAGCGGTTCTAGCGGGAGGTTCTACAATGAGCAGTTCTTC
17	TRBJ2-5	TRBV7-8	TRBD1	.	CASSPPGGSEVAETQYF	TGTGCCAGCAGCCCGCCAGGGGGATCGGAGGTGGCAGAGACCCAGTACTTC
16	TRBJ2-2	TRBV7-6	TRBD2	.	CASSLLLAGNTGELFF	TGTGCCAGCAGCTTACTACTAGCGGGAAACACCGGGGAGCTGTTTTTT
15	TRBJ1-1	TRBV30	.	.	CAWTQGLRGGTEAFF	TGTGCCTGGACCCAGGGACTCCGAGGGGGCACTGAAGCTTTCTTT
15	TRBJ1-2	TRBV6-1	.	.	CASSVFTATNYGYTF	TGTGCCAGCAGTGTTTTCACAGCAACTAACTATGGCTACACCTTC
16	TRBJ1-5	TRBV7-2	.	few	CASSLVPRGSNQPQHF	TGTGCCAGCAGCTTAGTTCCCAGGGGAAGCAATCAGCCCCAGCATTTT
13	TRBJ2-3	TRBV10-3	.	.	CAISESTSDTQYF	TGTGCCATCAGTGAGTCAACCTCAGATACGCAGTATTTT
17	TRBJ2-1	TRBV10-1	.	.	CASSEWKLSSSYNEQFF	TGCGCCAGCAGTGAATGGAAGCTATCGAGCTCCTACAATGAGCAGTTCTTC
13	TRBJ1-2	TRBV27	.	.	CASSFSIRDGYTF	TGTGCCAGCAGTTTCTCCATACGAGATGGCTACACCTTC
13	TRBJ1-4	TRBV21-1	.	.	CASPDVENEKLFF	TGTGCCAGCCCTGACGTAGAAAATGAAAAACTGTTTTTT
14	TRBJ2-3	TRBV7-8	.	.	CASSPRASTDTQYF	TGTGCCAGCAGCCCTAGGGCCAGCACAGATACGCAGTATTTT
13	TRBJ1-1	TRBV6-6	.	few	CASSYSLNTEAFF	TGTGCCAGCAGTTACTCGTTGAACACTGAAGCTTTCTTT
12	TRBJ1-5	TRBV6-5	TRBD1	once	CAASTGDQPQHF	TGTGCCGCATCGACAGGGGATCAGCCCCAGCATTTT
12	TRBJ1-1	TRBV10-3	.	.	CAISEQGPAAFF	TGTGCCATCAGTGAACAGGGACCTGCGGCTTTCTTT
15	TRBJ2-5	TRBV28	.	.	CASSRYTRGRETQYF	TGTGCCAGCAGTCGATATACGCGCGGTCGGGAGACCCAGTACTTC
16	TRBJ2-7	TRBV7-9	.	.	CASSTLTDTPRSGQYF	TGTGCCAGCAGCACCCTTACGGACACCCCTCGGTCAGGGCAGTACTTC
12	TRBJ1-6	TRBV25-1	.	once	CASSEFGSPLHF	TGTGCCAGCAGTGAATTTGGGTCACCCCTCCACTTT